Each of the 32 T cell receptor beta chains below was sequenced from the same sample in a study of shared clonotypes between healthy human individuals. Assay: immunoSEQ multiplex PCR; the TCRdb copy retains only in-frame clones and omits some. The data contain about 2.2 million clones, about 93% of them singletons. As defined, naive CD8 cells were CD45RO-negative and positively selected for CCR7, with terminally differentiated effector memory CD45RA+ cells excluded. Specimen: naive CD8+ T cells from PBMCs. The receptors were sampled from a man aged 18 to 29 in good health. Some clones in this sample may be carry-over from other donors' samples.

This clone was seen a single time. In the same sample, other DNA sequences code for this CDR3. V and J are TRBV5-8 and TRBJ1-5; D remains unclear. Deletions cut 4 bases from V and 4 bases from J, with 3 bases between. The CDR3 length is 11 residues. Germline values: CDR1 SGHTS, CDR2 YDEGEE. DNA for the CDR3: TGTGCCAGCAGCCCTAATCAGCCCCAGCATTTT. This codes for CASSPNQPQHF.

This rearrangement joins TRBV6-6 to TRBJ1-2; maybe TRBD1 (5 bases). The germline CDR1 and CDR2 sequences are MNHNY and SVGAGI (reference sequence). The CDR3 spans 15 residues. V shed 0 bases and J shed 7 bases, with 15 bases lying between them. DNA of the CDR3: TGTGCCAGCAGTTACTCGGAAGGGGTTGATCGTGGCTACACCTTC. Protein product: CASSYSEGVDRGYTF.

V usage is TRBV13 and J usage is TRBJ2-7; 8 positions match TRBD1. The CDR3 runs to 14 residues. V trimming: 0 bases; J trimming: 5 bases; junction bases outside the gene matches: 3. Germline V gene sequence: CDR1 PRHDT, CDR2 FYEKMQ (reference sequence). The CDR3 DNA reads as TGTGCCAGCAGCTTAGGGGACAGGGACGACGAGCAGTACTTC. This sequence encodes CASSLGDRDDEQYF.

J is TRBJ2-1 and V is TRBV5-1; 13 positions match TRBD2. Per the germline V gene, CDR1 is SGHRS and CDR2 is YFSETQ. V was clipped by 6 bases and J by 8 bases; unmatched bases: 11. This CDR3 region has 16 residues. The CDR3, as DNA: TGCGCCAGCAAACCCCCTACTAGCGGGAGGGTCGATGAGCAGTTCTTC. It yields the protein CASKPPTSGRVDEQFF.

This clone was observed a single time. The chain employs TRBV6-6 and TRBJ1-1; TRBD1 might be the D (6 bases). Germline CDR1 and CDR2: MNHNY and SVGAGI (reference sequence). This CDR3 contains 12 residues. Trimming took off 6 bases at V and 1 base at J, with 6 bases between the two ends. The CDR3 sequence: CASRQGNTEAFF. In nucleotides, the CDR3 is TGTGCCAGCAGACAGGGGAACACTGAAGCTTTCTTT.

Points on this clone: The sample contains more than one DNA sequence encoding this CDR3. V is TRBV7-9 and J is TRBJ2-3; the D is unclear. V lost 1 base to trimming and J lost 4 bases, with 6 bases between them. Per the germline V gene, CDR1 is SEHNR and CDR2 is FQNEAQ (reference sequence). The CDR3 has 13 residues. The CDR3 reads CASSLVASDTQYF. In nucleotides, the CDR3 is TGTGCCAGCAGCTTAGTTGCCTCAGATACGCAGTATTTT. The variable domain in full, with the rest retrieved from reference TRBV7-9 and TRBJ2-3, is DTGVSQNPRHKITKRGQNVTFRCDPISEHNRLYWYRQTLGQGPEFLTYFQNEAQLEKSRLLSDRFSAERPKGSFSTLEIQRTEQGDSAMYLCASSLVASDTQYFGPGTRLTVL.

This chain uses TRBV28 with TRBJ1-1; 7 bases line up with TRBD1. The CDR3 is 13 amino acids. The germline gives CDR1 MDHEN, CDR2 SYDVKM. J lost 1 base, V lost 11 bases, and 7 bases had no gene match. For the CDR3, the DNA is TGTGCCGTACAGGGGTCATGGAACACTGAAGCTTTCTTT. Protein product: CAVQGSWNTEAFF.

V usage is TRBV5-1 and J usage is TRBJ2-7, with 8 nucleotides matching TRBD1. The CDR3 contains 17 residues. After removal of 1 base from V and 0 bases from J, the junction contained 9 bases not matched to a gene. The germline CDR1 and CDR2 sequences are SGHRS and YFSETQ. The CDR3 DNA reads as TGCGCCAGCAGCTTGCCCCCAGGGGGCCCATTCTCCTACGAGCAGTACTTC. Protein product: CASSLPPGGPFSYEQYF. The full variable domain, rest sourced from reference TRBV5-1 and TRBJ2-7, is KAGVTQTPRYLIKTRGQQVTLSCSPISGHRSVSWYQQTPGQGLQFLFEYFSETQRNKGNFPGRFSGRQFSNSRSEMNVSTLELGDSALYLCASSLPPGGPFSYEQYFGPGTRLTVT.

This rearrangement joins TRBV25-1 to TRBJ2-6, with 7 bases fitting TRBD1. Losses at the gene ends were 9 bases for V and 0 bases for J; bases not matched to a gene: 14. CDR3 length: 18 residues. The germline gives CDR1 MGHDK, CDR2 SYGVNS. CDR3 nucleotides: TGTGCCAGTAGGGGACAGACAACAGCTCCCTCTGGGGCCAACGTCCTGACTTTC. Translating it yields CASRGQTTAPSGANVLTF.

The DNA of the CDR3 is TGTGCCAGCAGCTCCGGGACTAGGCTTTACGAGCAGTACTTC. It specifies CASSSGTRLYEQYF. The rearrangement uses TRBV7-9 and TRBJ2-7; 8 bases map to TRBD2. The CDR3 has 14 residues. Looked up from germline, CDR1 is SEHNR and CDR2 is FQNEAQ (reference sequence). After removal of 4 bases from V and 4 bases from J, the junction contained 6 bases not matched to a gene.

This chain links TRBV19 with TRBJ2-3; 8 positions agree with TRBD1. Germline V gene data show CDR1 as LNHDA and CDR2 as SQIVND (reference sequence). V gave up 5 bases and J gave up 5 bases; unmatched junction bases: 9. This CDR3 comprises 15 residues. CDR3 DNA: TGTGCCAGTAGTCGAGCAGGGGGCCCTTTAGATACGCAGTATTTT. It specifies CASSRAGGPLDTQYF.

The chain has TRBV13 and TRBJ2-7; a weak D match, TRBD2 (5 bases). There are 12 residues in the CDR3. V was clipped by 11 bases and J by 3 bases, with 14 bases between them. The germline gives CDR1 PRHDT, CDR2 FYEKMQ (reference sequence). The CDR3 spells CASGERNYEQYF. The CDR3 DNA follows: TGTGCCTCCGGGGAGCGGAACTACGAGCAGTACTTC.

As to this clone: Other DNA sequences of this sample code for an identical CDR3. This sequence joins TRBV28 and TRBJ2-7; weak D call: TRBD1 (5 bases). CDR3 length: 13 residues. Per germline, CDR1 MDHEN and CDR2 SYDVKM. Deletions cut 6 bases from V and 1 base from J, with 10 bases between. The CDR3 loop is CASSPRASYEQYF. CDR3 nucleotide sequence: TGTGCCAGCAGCCCCAGGGCATCCTACGAGCAGTACTTC.

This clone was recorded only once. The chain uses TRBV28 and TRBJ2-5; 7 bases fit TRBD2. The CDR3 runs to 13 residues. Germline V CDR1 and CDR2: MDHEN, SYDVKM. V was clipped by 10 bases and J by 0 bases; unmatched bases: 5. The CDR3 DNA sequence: TGTGCCACCCAGGGAGGGAACCAAGAGACCCAGTACTTC. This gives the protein CATQGGNQETQYF.

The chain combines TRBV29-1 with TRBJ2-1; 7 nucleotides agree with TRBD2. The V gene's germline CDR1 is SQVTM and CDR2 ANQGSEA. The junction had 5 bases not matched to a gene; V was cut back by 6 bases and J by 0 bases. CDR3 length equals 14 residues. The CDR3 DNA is TGCAGCGTCTCCGGGACTATCTCCTACAATGAGCAGTTCTTC. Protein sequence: CSVSGTISYNEQFF.

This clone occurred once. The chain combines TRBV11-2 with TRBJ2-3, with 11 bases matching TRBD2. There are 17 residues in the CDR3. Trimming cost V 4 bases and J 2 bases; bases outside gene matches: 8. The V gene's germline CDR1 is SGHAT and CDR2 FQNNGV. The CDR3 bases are TGTGCCAGCAGCTCCGGACCGGGACTAGCGGTCACAGATACGCAGTATTTT. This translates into CASSSGPGLAVTDTQYF.

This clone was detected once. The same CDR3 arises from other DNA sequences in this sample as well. CDR3 residues: CASSPVGANQPQHF. CDR3 nucleotide sequence: TGTGCCAGCAGTCCCGTGGGGGCTAATCAGCCCCAGCATTTT. The chain employs TRBV27 and TRBJ1-5, with D perhaps matching TRBD1 (6 bases). The V gene lost 5 bases and the J gene lost 4 bases, with 12 bases spanning the gap. Per germline, CDR1 MNHEY and CDR2 SMNVEV (reference sequence). The CDR3 has 14 amino acids.

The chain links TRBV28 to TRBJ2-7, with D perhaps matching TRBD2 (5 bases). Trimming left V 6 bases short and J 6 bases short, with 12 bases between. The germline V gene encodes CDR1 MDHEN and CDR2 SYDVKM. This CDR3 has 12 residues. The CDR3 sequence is CASRRRGREQYF. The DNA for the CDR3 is TGTGCCAGCAGACGCCGGGGTCGCGAGCAGTACTTC.

The CDR3 nucleotides are TGTGCCAGCAGCGTAGGGACCTCCCCTGGGGCCAACGTCCTGACTTTC. Its protein is CASSVGTSPGANVLTF. The V gene is TRBV9, the J gene TRBJ2-6; D is uncertain. Trimming shortened V by 0 bases and J by 2 bases, and 9 bases separated the two germline ends. The CDR3 loop spans 16 amino acids. CDR1 is SGDLS and CDR2 is YYNGEE in the germline V gene.

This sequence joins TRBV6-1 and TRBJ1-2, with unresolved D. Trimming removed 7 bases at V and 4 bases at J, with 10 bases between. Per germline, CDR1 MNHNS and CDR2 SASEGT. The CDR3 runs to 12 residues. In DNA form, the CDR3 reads TGTGCCAGCACGCTTCGACGCTATGGCTACACCTTC. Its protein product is CASTLRRYGYTF.

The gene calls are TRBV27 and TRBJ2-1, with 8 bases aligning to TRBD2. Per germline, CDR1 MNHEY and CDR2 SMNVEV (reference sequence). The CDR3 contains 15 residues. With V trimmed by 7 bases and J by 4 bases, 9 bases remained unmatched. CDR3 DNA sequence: TGTGCCAGCACAGCCAGCGGGGGAGTTTACAATGAGCAGTTCTTC. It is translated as CASTASGGVYNEQFF.

CDR3 region: CASSQARGSGASTYEQYF. The CDR3 DNA follows: TGTGCCAGCAGCCAAGCCCGGGGTAGCGGGGCCTCGACCTACGAGCAGTACTTC. The chain uses TRBV11-1 and TRBJ2-7; TRBD2 matches at 8 bases. The V gene end was trimmed by 5 bases and the J gene end by 2 bases; junction bases not matched to a gene: 17. Germline CDR1 SGHAT, CDR2 FQDESV (reference sequence). This CDR3 has 18 residues.

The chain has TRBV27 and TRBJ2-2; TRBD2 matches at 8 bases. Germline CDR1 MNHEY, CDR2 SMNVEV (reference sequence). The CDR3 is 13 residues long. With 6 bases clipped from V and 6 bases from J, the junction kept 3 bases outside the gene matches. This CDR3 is CASSPGRAGELFF. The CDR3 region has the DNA TGTGCCAGCAGCCCCGGGAGGGCCGGGGAGCTGTTTTTT.

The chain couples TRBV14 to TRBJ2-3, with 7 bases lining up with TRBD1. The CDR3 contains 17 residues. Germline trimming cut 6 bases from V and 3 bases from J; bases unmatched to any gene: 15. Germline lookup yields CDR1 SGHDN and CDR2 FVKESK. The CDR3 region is CASSPGTAIGRTDTQYF. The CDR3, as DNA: TGTGCCAGCAGTCCCGGGACAGCAATCGGTCGGACAGATACGCAGTATTTT.

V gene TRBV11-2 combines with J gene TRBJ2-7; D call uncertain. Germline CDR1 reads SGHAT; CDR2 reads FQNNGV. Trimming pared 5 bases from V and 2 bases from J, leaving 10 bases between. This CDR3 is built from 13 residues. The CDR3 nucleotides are TGTGCCAGCAGCCCCTTAGCAGCCTACGAGCAGTACTTC. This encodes CASSPLAAYEQYF.

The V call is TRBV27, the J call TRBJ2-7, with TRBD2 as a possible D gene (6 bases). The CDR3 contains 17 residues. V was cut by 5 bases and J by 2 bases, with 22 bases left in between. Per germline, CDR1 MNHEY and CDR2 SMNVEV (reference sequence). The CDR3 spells CASSPSVGDFLPYEQYF. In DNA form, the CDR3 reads TGTGCCAGCAGTCCTTCCGTGGGGGACTTCTTGCCCTACGAGCAGTACTTC.

The CDR3 reads CASRPGPVYEQYF. The CDR3 nucleotides read TGTGCCAGCAGGCCAGGTCCCGTATACGAGCAGTACTTC. V gene TRBV28 combines with J gene TRBJ2-7; no clear D. Between the trimmed V and J ends, which lost 6 bases and 4 bases, there was a span of 13 bases. Germline V CDR1 and CDR2: MDHEN, SYDVKM. The CDR3 length is 13 residues. The entire variable domain, with the rest obtained from reference TRBV28 and TRBJ2-7, is as follows: DVKVTQSSRYLVKRTGEKVFLECVQDMDHENMFWYRQDPGLGLRLIYFSYDVKMKEKGDIPEGYSVSREKKERFSLILESASTNQTSMYLCASRPGPVYEQYFGPGTRLTVT.

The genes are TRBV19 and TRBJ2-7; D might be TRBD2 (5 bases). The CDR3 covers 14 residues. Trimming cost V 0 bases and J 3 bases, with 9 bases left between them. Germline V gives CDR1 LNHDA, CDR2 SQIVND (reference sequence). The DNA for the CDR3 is TGTGCCAGTAGTATAGATGGCGGGTTCTACGAGCAGTACTTC. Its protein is CASSIDGGFYEQYF.

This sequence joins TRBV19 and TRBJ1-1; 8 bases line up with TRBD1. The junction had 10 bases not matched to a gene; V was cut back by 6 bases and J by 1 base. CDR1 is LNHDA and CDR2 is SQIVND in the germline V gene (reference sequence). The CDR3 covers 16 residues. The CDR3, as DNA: TGTGCCAGTAGCCAAAACAGGGGGTTGGGGAACACTGAAGCTTTCTTT. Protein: CASSQNRGLGNTEAFF.

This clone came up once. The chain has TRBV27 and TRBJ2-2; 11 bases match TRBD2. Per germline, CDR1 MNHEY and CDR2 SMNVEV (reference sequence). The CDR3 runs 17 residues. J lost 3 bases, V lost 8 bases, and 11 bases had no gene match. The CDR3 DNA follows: TGTGCCAGCGGCAGTCCTAGCGGGAGGTCCGACACCGGGGAGCTGTTTTTT. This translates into CASGSPSGRSDTGELFF.

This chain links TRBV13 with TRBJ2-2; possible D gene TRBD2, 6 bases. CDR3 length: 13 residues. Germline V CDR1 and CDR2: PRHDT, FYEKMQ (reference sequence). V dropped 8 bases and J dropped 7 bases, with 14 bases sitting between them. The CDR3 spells CASGATSFGELFF. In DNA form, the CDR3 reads TGTGCCAGCGGAGCCACTAGCTTCGGGGAGCTGTTTTTT.

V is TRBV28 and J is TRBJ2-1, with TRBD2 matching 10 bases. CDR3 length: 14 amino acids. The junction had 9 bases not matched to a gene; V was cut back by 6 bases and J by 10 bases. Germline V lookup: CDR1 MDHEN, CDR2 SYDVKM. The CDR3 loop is CASRESGRAVEQFF. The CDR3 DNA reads TGTGCCAGCAGGGAAAGCGGGAGGGCCGTAGAGCAGTTCTTC.